Shown below are 17 T cell receptor beta chains from a single sample sequenced in a study of blood T cell repertoires in COVID-19. The assay was immunoSEQ multiplex PCR, and TCRdb's table has in-frame clones only and misses some. The table includes about 150,000 clones, about four fifths detected once. Source material: peripheral blood. The receptors were gathered from a woman aged 80 or older with active or convalescent COVID-19.

This chain connects TRBV19 to TRBJ1-2, with D possibly matching TRBD1 (6 bases). Trimming took 8 bases from V and 4 from J, leaving 14 bases between them. Per the germline V gene, CDR1 is LNHDA and CDR2 is SQIVND (reference sequence). The CDR3 runs 13 residues. This chain's CDR3 is CASGQTTFYGYTF. The CDR3 nucleotides are TGTGCCAGTGGACAGACTACCTTCTATGGCTACACCTTC.

CDR3 in DNA: TGTGCCAGCAGCCCGGCTAGCGGGAGAGGAGAGACCCAGTACTTC. It encodes CASSPASGRGETQYF. V usage is TRBV3-1 (or the pseudogene TRBV3-2) and J usage is TRBJ2-5; 10 bases agree with TRBD2. V lost 4 bases to trimming and J lost 4 bases; unmatched junction nucleotides: 6. This CDR3 is built from 15 residues. CDR1 is LGHDT and CDR2 is YNNKEL in the germline V gene (reference sequence).

V and J are TRBV30 and TRBJ1-1; 8 bases line up with TRBD1. The germline V gene has CDR1 GTSNPN and CDR2 SVGIG (reference sequence). V shed 7 bases, J shed 6 bases, and the junction held 19 bases outside the gene matches. This CDR3 is built from 16 residues. CDR3 DNA sequence: TGTGCCTCCCTGGATCGTCTCAGGGGGCGTAAGTCTGAAGCTTTCTTT. Translating it yields CASLDRLRGRKSEAFF.

As for this clone: The sample has other DNA sequences that encode this CDR3 too. The chain joins TRBV5-1 to TRBJ2-3; no clear D gene. V was cut by 0 bases and J by 1 base, with 6 bases left in between. The CDR3 consists of 14 residues. Germline V gives CDR1 SGHRS, CDR2 YFSETQ. The CDR3 reads CASSLDRGTDTQYF. In DNA form, the CDR3 reads TGCGCCAGCAGCTTGGATCGCGGCACAGATACGCAGTATTTT.

The genes are TRBV20-1 and TRBJ2-5; 8 bases are a match to TRBD2. J lost 5 bases, V lost 3 bases, and 14 bases had no gene match. The CDR3 has 16 residues. Germline values: CDR1 DFQATT, CDR2 SNEGSKA (reference sequence). This CDR3 reads CSASSLLAGGWETQYF. DNA of the CDR3: TGCAGTGCTAGTTCCCTTCTGGCGGGAGGTTGGGAGACCCAGTACTTC.

The chain is built from TRBV30 and TRBJ1-1; 11 bases are a match to TRBD1. The V and J ends lost 1 base and 7 bases, in that order; junction bases with no gene match: 5. Germline V gene sequence: CDR1 GTSNPN, CDR2 SVGIG (reference sequence). The CDR3 sequence is 14 residues long. The CDR3 loop is CAWSGTGGKREAFF. The CDR3 region has the DNA TGTGCCTGGAGTGGGACAGGGGGCAAGCGTGAAGCTTTCTTT.

The rearrangement uses TRBV5-6 and TRBJ2-7; perhaps TRBD1 as D (5 bases). The CDR3 extends over 14 amino acids. The V gene lost 0 bases and the J gene lost 2 bases, with 9 bases spanning the gap. Germline CDR1 and CDR2: SGHDT and YYEEEE. CDR3 loop: CASSLEGQPYEQYF. In DNA form, the CDR3 reads TGTGCCAGCAGCTTGGAGGGGCAGCCCTACGAGCAGTACTTC.

The chain links TRBV5-1 to TRBJ1-2, with a tentative D call TRBD1 (6 bases). V was trimmed by 4 bases and J by 8 bases, leaving 21 bases between them. CDR3 length: 15 residues. The germline V gene has CDR1 SGHRS and CDR2 YFSETQ. As DNA, the CDR3 is TGCGCCAGCAGCCCGTGGGGCACAGGGAAGGAGGGCTACACCTTC. Residues: CASSPWGTGKEGYTF.

This clone was observed a single time. V and J are TRBV5-4 and TRBJ2-5, with D unresolved. V lost 0 bases and J 1 base, leaving 7 bases between the germline ends. Germline values: CDR1 SGHNT, CDR2 YYREEE (reference sequence). This CDR3 comprises 14 residues. CDR3 loop: CASSLGRAQETQYF. CDR3 bases: TGTGCCAGCAGCTTGGGAAGAGCCCAAGAGACCCAGTACTTC.

The chain employs TRBV19 and TRBJ1-6; D is ambiguous. Germline V gene sequence: CDR1 LNHDA, CDR2 SQIVND (reference sequence). This CDR3 is 14 amino acids long. Trimming cost V 4 bases and J 8 bases, with 12 bases left between them. The CDR3 coding sequence is TGTGCCAGTAGTACTCGCGTAGCGCATTCACCCCTCCACTTT. It encodes CASSTRVAHSPLHF.

The chain combines TRBV5-4 with TRBJ2-2; 13 bases are a match to TRBD2. V lost 1 base to trimming and J lost 8 bases; unmatched junction nucleotides: 8. CDR1 and CDR2 (germline): SGHNT, YYREEE (reference sequence). The CDR3 contains 17 residues. As DNA, the CDR3 is TGTGCCAGCAGCTTGCCCTCGACTAGCGGGGGGCAAGGGGAGCTGTTTTTT. Amino acids: CASSLPSTSGGQGELFF. Together with reference TRBV5-4 and TRBJ2-2, the CDR3 gives the full variable domain: ETGVTQSPTHLIKTRGQQVTLRCSSQSGHNTVSWYQQALGQGPQFIFQYYREEENGRGNFPPRFSGLQFPNYSSELNVNALELDDSALYLCASSLPSTSGGQGELFFGEGSRLTVL.

This clone came up once. The CDR3 here is CASSQSGTTQETQYF. CDR3 nucleotides: TGCGCCAGCAGCCAAAGCGGTACTACCCAAGAGACCCAGTACTTC. This sequence joins TRBV5-1 and TRBJ2-5; the D gene is possibly TRBD2 (5 bases). The CDR3 is 15 residues long. Germline V CDR1 and CDR2: SGHRS, YFSETQ. The V and J ends lost 4 bases and 1 base respectively, with 14 bases between them. Full variable domain (rest looked up from reference TRBV5-1 and TRBJ2-5): KAGVTQTPRYLIKTRGQQVTLSCSPISGHRSVSWYQQTPGQGLQFLFEYFSETQRNKGNFPGRFSGRQFSNSRSEMNVSTLELGDSALYLCASSQSGTTQETQYFGPGTRLLVL.

The V gene is TRBV5-1, the J gene TRBJ2-7; the D is unclear. Germline V gene lookup returns CDR1 SGHRS and CDR2 YFSETQ. Trimming shortened V by 6 bases and J by 2 bases, and 12 bases separated the two germline ends. The CDR3 length is 13 residues. CDR3 DNA: TGCGCCAGCAACCATGACGGAGCCTACGAGCAGTACTTC. This sequence encodes CASNHDGAYEQYF.

The rearrangement links TRBV7-6 to TRBJ2-3, with 10 bases fitting TRBD2. The CDR3 loop spans 19 amino acids. The junction had 17 bases not matched to a gene; V was cut back by 0 bases and J by 8 bases. Germline V lookup: CDR1 SGHVS, CDR2 FNYEAQ. The CDR3 bases are TGTGCCAGCAGCTTAGCGATGTCAAGCGGGAGGGTTGGAGGAGGTACGCAGTATTTT. Protein product: CASSLAMSSGRVGGGTQYF.

This chain connects TRBV7-2 to TRBJ2-1; 9 bases line up with TRBD2. Trimming cost V 1 base and J 9 bases; bases outside gene matches: 10. The CDR3 extends over 16 amino acids. CDR1 and CDR2 from the germline V gene are SGHTA and FQGNSA. CDR3 coding DNA: TGTGCCAGCAGCTTAGTCGCGGGAGGGCAGGGTGGTGAGCAGTTCTTC. Translation: CASSLVAGGQGGEQFF.

This clone occurred a few times. V is TRBV11-2 and J is TRBJ1-3; D gene ambiguous. CDR3 size: 12 residues. Germline V gene lookup returns CDR1 SGHAT and CDR2 FQNNGV. Trimming removed 5 bases from V and 8 bases from J, with 10 bases in between. CDR3 residues: CASSVSPDTIYF. CDR3 in DNA: TGTGCCAGCAGCGTCTCACCGGACACCATATATTTT.

The chain employs TRBV7-3 and TRBJ1-1, with D unresolved. The V and J ends lost 2 bases and 1 base respectively, with 8 bases between them. The CDR3 is 14 residues long. In germline, CDR1 is SGHTA, CDR2 FQGTGA. The CDR3 nucleotides are TGTGCCAGCAGCTTATCGGGTCAGAACACTGAAGCTTTCTTT. Protein sequence: CASSLSGQNTEAFF.